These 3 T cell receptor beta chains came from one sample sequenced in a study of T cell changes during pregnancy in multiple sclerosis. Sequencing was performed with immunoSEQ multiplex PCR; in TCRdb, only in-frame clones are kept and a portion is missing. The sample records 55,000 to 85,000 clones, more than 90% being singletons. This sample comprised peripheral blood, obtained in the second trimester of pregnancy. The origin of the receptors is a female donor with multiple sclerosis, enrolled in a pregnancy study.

CDR3 loop: CASSSRDYDTQYF. The DNA of the CDR3 is TGTGCCAGCAGTTCTCGGGACTATGATACGCAGTATTTT. The genes are TRBV6-5 and TRBJ2-3; 7 bases agree with TRBD2. The V and J ends lost 4 bases and 6 bases, in that order; junction bases with no gene match: 4. This CDR3 spans 13 amino acids. Germline-derived CDR1 and CDR2 are MNHEY and SVGAGI.

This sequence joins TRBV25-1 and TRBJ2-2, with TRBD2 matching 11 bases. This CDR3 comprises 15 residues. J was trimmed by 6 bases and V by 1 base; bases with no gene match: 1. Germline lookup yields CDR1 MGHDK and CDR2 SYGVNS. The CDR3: CASSEFSGRAGELFF. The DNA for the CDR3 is TGTGCCAGCAGTGAATTTAGCGGGAGGGCCGGGGAGCTGTTTTTT.

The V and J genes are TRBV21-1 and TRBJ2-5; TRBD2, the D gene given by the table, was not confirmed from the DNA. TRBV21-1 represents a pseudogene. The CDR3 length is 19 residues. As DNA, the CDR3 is TGTGCCAGCAGCGTAGGGGACAGGGGGACTAGCGGGAGAATGGAGACCCAGTACTTC. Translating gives CASSVGDRGTSGRMETQYF.